Listed below are T cell receptor beta chains from one sample, sequenced in a study of T cells in Graves' hyperthyroidism and ophthalmopathy. Using its own MiXCR run on the multiplex PCR reads, TCRdb lists one record per CDR3 protein. Of fewer than 750,000 distinct CDR3 sequences listed, roughly 14% are singletons. Sequencing was done on a sample of blood. The source is a woman aged 40 to 55 with Graves' ophthalmopathy. The CDR3 runs from the conserved cysteine through the conserved F or W. D genes are given only for firm matches. Size values are once, few and many counts, or a class for expanded clones, and some rows have none.

d_call,j_call,v_call,clone_size,cdr3_nt,cdr3_aa
.,TRBJ2-3,TRBV12-3/TRBV12-4,many,TGTGCCAGCACTTCCGGGAGCAGAAGCACAGATACGCAGTATTTT,CASTSGSRSTDTQYF
.,TRBJ1-1,TRBV20-1,many,TGCAGTGCTACTCGTGGGAGTCGGACTGAAGCTTTCTTT,CSATRGSRTEAFF
.,TRBJ2-5,TRBV3-1,many,TGTGCCAGCAGCCAACTAGGACCCCAAGAGACCCAGTACTTC,CASSQLGPQETQYF
TRBD1,TRBJ1-1,TRBV6-4,few,TGTGCCAGCACTGATTTTGGTGGGACAGGGACAAAGAGGGGGGGAAACACTGAAGCTTTCTTT,CASTDFGGTGTKRGGNTEAFF
.,TRBJ2-2,TRBV20-1,many,TGCAGTGCTAGAGAAGGCGGGACAGCCGGGGAGCTGTTTTTT,CSAREGGTAGELFF
.,TRBJ2-7,TRBV20-1,few,TGCAGTGCTAGAGGGTTGGGCTACGAGCAGTACTTC,CSARGLGYEQYF
.,TRBJ1-1,TRBV10-3,many,TGTGCCATTGACAGCCCAAACACTGAAGCTTTCTTT,CAIDSPNTEAFF
TRBD1,TRBJ2-7,TRBV6-1,few,TGTGCCAGCAACAACCGGGACAGGGGGTACGAGCAGTACTTC,CASNNRDRGYEQYF
TRBD1,TRBJ2-5,TRBV6-1,many,TGTGCCAGCACCCTAAGTCAGGGGGTGTGGGAGACCCAGTACTTC,CASTLSQGVWETQYF
.,TRBJ1-1,TRBV9,.,TGTGCCAGCAGCGTAGCAGGGATCGGCTTGAACACTGAAGCTTTCTTT,CASSVAGIGLNTEAFF
TRBD2,TRBJ2-7,TRBV12-3/TRBV12-4,.,TGTGCCAGCAGCACCACCGCTAGCGGACCTACCTACGAGCAGTACTTC,CASSTTASGPTYEQYF
.,TRBJ2-7,TRBV7-9,many,TGTGCCAGCAGCCCCCAGGACGGCTACGAGCAGTACTTC,CASSPQDGYEQYF
TRBD1,TRBJ1-6,TRBV6-5,many,TGTGCCAGCAGTCAGTCCTTTGGGACAGGGGATTCACCCCTCCACTTT,CASSQSFGTGDSPLHF
TRBD1,TRBJ2-7,TRBV12-3/TRBV12-4,many,TGTGCCAGCAGTTTAGGGGGGCGAGGGACAGTATCCTACGAGCAGTACTTC,CASSLGGRGTVSYEQYF
.,TRBJ2-5,TRBV27,many,TGTGCCAGCAGTCTAAACAGGGAGCTAGCCTGGAAGACCCAGTACTTC,CASSLNRELAWKTQYF
TRBD2,TRBJ2-2,TRBV12-3/TRBV12-4,few,TGTGCCAGCAGTCCATGGACTAGCGGAGGAGCGAACACCGGGGAGCTGTTTTTT,CASSPWTSGGANTGELFF
.,TRBJ2-2,TRBV12-3/TRBV12-4,many,TGTGCCAGCTTCCCGGGATCCACCGGGGAGCTGTTTTTT,CASFPGSTGELFF
.,TRBJ2-7,TRBV30,once,TGTGCCTGGAGTGTGGGGGCCTCGGGCGAGCAGTACTTC,CAWSVGASGEQYF
TRBD1,TRBJ1-1,TRBV14,few,TGTGCCAGCAGCCCCCCGGGACAGGGGTGGAACACTGAAGCTTTCTTT,CASSPPGQGWNTEAFF
.,TRBJ1-2,TRBV20-1,few,TGCAGTGCTACGGACACCTATGGCTACACCTTC,CSATDTYGYTF
TRBD1,TRBJ1-5,TRBV2,few,TGTGCCAGCAGCCCGGGACAGGCGTTCAATCAGCCCCAGCATTTT,CASSPGQAFNQPQHF
TRBD1,TRBJ1-2,TRBV5-1,.,TGCGCCAGCAGCCACCGACAGGGTCTCGAGGATGGCTACACCTTC,CASSHRQGLEDGYTF
.,TRBJ2-5,TRBV24-1,many,TGTGCCACCAGTGATTCCCGGACCCTGCAAGAGACCCAGTACTTC,CATSDSRTLQETQYF
.,TRBJ2-2,TRBV24-1,many,TGTGCCACCAACCAACCGGGACATGCGAACACCGGGGAGCTGTTTTTT,CATNQPGHANTGELFF
.,TRBJ1-2,TRBV29-1,many,TGCAGCGTTGAAGAGGGGGCGTATGGCTACACCTTC,CSVEEGAYGYTF
.,TRBJ1-1,TRBV28,many,TGTGCCAGCAGTTTAGACGAGGGGGGCACTGAAGCTTTCTTT,CASSLDEGGTEAFF
.,TRBJ1-1,TRBV19,many,TGTGCCAGTAATCCGCTAATGAACACTGAAGCTTTCTTT,CASNPLMNTEAFF
TRBD2,TRBJ2-5,TRBV27,many,TGTGCCAGCAAACTAGCGGAGCTTCAAGAGACCCAGTACTTC,CASKLAELQETQYF
TRBD2,TRBJ2-7,TRBV28,many,TGTGCCAGCCTCCCGATAGCGGGAGAGATCTACGAGCAGTACTTC,CASLPIAGEIYEQYF
TRBD1,TRBJ1-1,TRBV30,many,TGTGCCTGGAGTCCAGGGGGAGATGAAGCTTTCTTT,CAWSPGGDEAFF
TRBD2,TRBJ2-5,TRBV28,many,TGTGCCAGCAGTTTTTCGAGCGGGGTTTCTGAGACCCAGTACTTC,CASSFSSGVSETQYF
TRBD1,TRBJ1-2,TRBV18,once,TGTGCCAGCTCAGACAGGGGGCGAGGCTACACCTTC,CASSDRGRGYTF
TRBD1,TRBJ2-7,TRBV30,many,TGTGCCTATGACCGGGACAGGACCTACGAGCAGTACTTC,CAYDRDRTYEQYF
.,TRBJ2-7,TRBV4-3,.,TGCGCCAGCAGCCAAGATGCGACCGGCTACGAGCAGTACTTC,CASSQDATGYEQYF
.,TRBJ1-5,TRBV28,many,TGTGCCAGCAGCTCACAGGGTCAGCCCCAGCATTTT,CASSSQGQPQHF
TRBD2,TRBJ2-7,TRBV7-6,many,TGTGCCAGCAGTTCTGTAGCGGGACCGAGCTACGAGCAGTACTTC,CASSSVAGPSYEQYF
TRBD2,TRBJ2-7,TRBV12-5,many,TGTGCTAGTGGTTTACGGCTAGCGGGAATGTCCTACGAGCAGTACTTC,CASGLRLAGMSYEQYF
TRBD2,TRBJ2-7,TRBV20-1,few,TGCAGTGCGATGGGCGCGGGGGGCGGCCGAGTTTACGAGCAGTACTTC,CSAMGAGGGRVYEQYF
.,TRBJ1-3,TRBV29-1,many,TGCAGCGTTATGTGGCCGGGAAACACCATATATTTT,CSVMWPGNTIYF
TRBD2,TRBJ2-1,TRBV7-2,.,TGTGCCAGCAGAGGACTAGCGGGAGAAACTAGGTGGTTCTTC,CASRGLAGETRWFF
TRBD1,TRBJ2-5,TRBV29-1,.,TGCAGCGTTGTGATGGGGACAGGGGGGGAGACCCAGTACTTC,CSVVMGTGGETQYF
.,TRBJ2-5,TRBV20-1,many,TGCAGTGCTAGGGCCTCCCAAGAGACCCAGTACTTC,CSARASQETQYF
.,TRBJ1-1,TRBV28,few,TGTGCCAGCAGTGCACCTGGGGCCTTTGAAGCTTTCTTT,CASSAPGAFEAFF
.,TRBJ2-7,TRBV12-3/TRBV12-4,many,TGTGCCAGCAACTCGGCAGGGGAGCAGTACTTC,CASNSAGEQYF
TRBD1,TRBJ2-7,TRBV9,few,TGTGCCAGCAGCGTAGACAGGGGGCTCCCCCACGAGCAGTACTTC,CASSVDRGLPHEQYF